The 15 T cell receptor beta chains listed next were all sequenced from one sample in a study of blood T cell repertoires in COVID-19. Data came from immunoSEQ multiplex PCR; TCRdb stores just in-frame clones and leaves some out. Of approximately 240,000 clones in the sample, approximately 86% were seen once. The source material was PBMCs or T cells enriched from blood (not recorded which). The receptor source for this set is a woman aged 25-40 years with acute COVID-19.

V is TRBV4-1 and J is TRBJ1-5; 7 bases agree with TRBD1. The V gene end was trimmed by 0 bases and the J gene end by 5 bases; junction bases not matched to a gene: 4. The germline V gene has CDR1 MGHRA and CDR2 YSYEKL. This CDR3 region has 15 residues. The CDR3 coding sequence is TGCGCCAGCAGCCAAGAGTGGACAGGCCATCAGCCCCAGCATTTT. This codes for CASSQEWTGHQPQHF.

The rearrangement uses TRBV20-1 and TRBJ2-1, with 8 nucleotides matching TRBD2. With V trimmed by 3 bases and J by 8 bases, 9 bases remained unmatched. Per the germline V gene, CDR1 is DFQATT and CDR2 is SNEGSKA (reference sequence). This CDR3 region has 14 residues. CDR3: CSASFAGGWDEQFF. In nucleotides, the CDR3 is TGCAGTGCTAGTTTTGCGGGGGGTTGGGATGAGCAGTTCTTC.

This chain links TRBV27 with TRBJ2-5, with D perhaps TRBD1 (5 bases). The ends were cut back, 2 bases at V and 4 bases at J, with 17 bases in the middle. The V gene's germline CDR1 is MNHEY and CDR2 SMNVEV (reference sequence). The CDR3 runs 16 residues. CDR3 protein: CASSLRQGSPVETQYF. The DNA for the CDR3 is TGTGCCAGCAGTTTACGGCAGGGTAGTCCTGTAGAGACCCAGTACTTC.

The chain links TRBV7-6 to TRBJ2-1; 7 bases map to TRBD2. This CDR3 has 18 residues. J lost 0 bases, V lost 4 bases, and 12 bases had no gene match. From germline, CDR1 is SGHVS and CDR2 FNYEAQ. CDR3 loop: CASSSAEPGGISYNEQFF. The CDR3 DNA sequence: TGTGCCAGCAGCTCAGCCGAACCCGGGGGGATCTCCTACAATGAGCAGTTCTTC.

The rearrangement links TRBV27 to TRBJ2-5, with TRBD1 matching over 12 bases. V trimming: 0 bases; J trimming: 4 bases; junction bases outside the gene matches: 9. CDR3 size: 18 residues. Germline CDR1 is MNHEY and CDR2 is SMNVEV (reference sequence). The CDR3 protein is CASSLSPGQGAVGETQYF. The CDR3 DNA reads as TGTGCCAGCAGTTTATCCCCGGGACAGGGGGCCGTGGGAGAGACCCAGTACTTC.

This rearrangement joins TRBV5-1 to TRBJ2-4; 10 nucleotides align to TRBD2. CDR1 and CDR2 (germline): SGHRS, YFSETQ. The V segment lost 6 bases and the J segment 6 bases; nucleotides outside the gene matches: 9. This CDR3 spans 15 amino acids. The CDR3 is CASNANLAGVNIQYF. As DNA, the CDR3 is TGCGCCAGCAACGCAAACCTAGCGGGAGTAAACATTCAGTACTTC.

The chain recombines TRBV12-3 or TRBV12-4 with TRBJ2-5; no reliable D call. V was pared by 1 base and J by 8 bases, with 8 bases between. The length of the CDR3 is 12 residues. This chain's CDR3 is CASSLVWATQYF. The CDR3 DNA sequence: TGTGCCAGCAGTTTAGTGTGGGCAACCCAGTACTTC.

The gene calls are TRBV6-2 or TRBV6-3 and TRBJ2-1; 7 positions match TRBD2. The CDR3 extends over 15 amino acids. The germline V gene encodes CDR1 MNHEY and CDR2 SVGEGT. V was clipped by 6 bases and J by 6 bases; unmatched bases: 11. DNA of the CDR3: TGTGCCAGCAGCCAACGTGTCCGGGGGGTCAATGAGCAGTTCTTC. This codes for CASSQRVRGVNEQFF.

V is TRBV7-9 and J is TRBJ2-7, with TRBD1 matching 12 bases. The ends lost 5 bases at V and 7 bases at J; junction bases unmatched: 9. Germline V gene sequence: CDR1 SEHNR, CDR2 FQNEAQ (reference sequence). The CDR3 is 15 residues long. CDR3 residues: CASSQGQGASVEQYF. Here the CDR3 DNA reads TGTGCCAGCAGCCAGGGACAGGGGGCTTCCGTTGAGCAGTACTTC. Full variable domain (remainder filled in from reference TRBV7-9 and TRBJ2-7): DTGVSQNPRHKITKRGQNVTFRCDPISEHNRLYWYRQTLGQGPEFLTYFQNEAQLEKSRLLSDRFSAERPKGSFSTLEIQRTEQGDSAMYLCASSQGQGASVEQYFGPGTRLTVT.

This chain connects TRBV4-3 to TRBJ2-2, with a weak D call TRBD1 (5 bases). Germline V CDR1 and CDR2: LGHNA, YSLEER. V was shortened by 2 bases and J by 5 bases, with 12 bases between the two germline ends. This CDR3 contains 15 residues. The CDR3: CASSQFLQATGELFF. The DNA of the CDR3 is TGCGCCAGCAGCCAATTTTTACAGGCGACCGGGGAGCTGTTTTTT.

The chain joins TRBV2 to TRBJ2-5; 10 bases map to TRBD1. From germline, CDR1 is SNHLY and CDR2 FYNNEI. CDR3 length equals 15 residues. V was pared by 6 bases and J by 7 bases, with 11 bases of the junction left unmatched. The CDR3 protein is CASSALRQGAGTQYF. DNA of the CDR3: TGTGCCAGCAGCGCACTTAGACAGGGGGCCGGGACCCAGTACTTC.

This clone was seen just once. V and J are TRBV7-9 and TRBJ1-2, with TRBD1 as a possible D gene (5 bases). Trimming stripped 0 bases from V and 0 bases from J, with 8 bases between. The V gene's germline CDR1 is SEHNR and CDR2 FQNEAQ (reference sequence). The CDR3 sequence is 15 residues long. The CDR3 region is CASSLASGSNYGYTF. In DNA form, the CDR3 reads TGTGCCAGCAGCTTAGCGTCAGGGTCTAACTATGGCTACACCTTC.

The chain couples TRBV5-1 to TRBJ2-7; 14 nucleotides agree with TRBD2. V shed 4 bases, J shed 6 bases, and the junction held 9 bases outside the gene matches. Germline CDR1 is SGHRS and CDR2 is YFSETQ. This CDR3 has 16 residues. CDR3 bases: TGCGCCAGCAGCCTCGACGGACTAGCGGGAGGAAGCGAGCAGTACTTC. It specifies CASSLDGLAGGSEQYF.

The rearrangement links TRBV10-3 to TRBJ1-1; TRBD1 agrees at 10 bases. The CDR3 has 16 residues. Trimming cost V 4 bases and J 1 base; bases outside gene matches: 6. The germline V gene has CDR1 ENHRY and CDR2 SYGVKD. CDR3 bases: TGTGCCATCAGTGTTGGACAGGGGGACGGGAACACTGAAGCTTTCTTT. Amino acids: CAISVGQGDGNTEAFF.

The chain carries TRBV7-9 and TRBJ2-6; D gene ambiguous. The germline V gene has CDR1 SEHNR and CDR2 FQNEAQ (reference sequence). The ends were cut back, 0 bases at V and 0 bases at J, with 15 bases in the middle. CDR3 size: 19 residues. In nucleotides, the CDR3 is TGTGCCAGCAGCTTAGCGGTCCGTCAGGAAAGCTCTGGGGCCAACGTCCTGACTTTC. It is translated as CASSLAVRQESSGANVLTF.